The T cell receptor beta chain described here comes from a study of blood T cell repertoires in COVID-19. How the authors handled the data: Nucleated cell counts were estimated from reference gene primer amplification. Some clones are missing from TCRdb's copy, which holds only in-frame ones; the method was immunoSEQ multiplex PCR. V, J and clone size reflect that table, while D and trimming were determined from the DNA. The sample holds tens of thousands of clones, around nine tenths seen once. Trimming left V 6 bases short and J 10 bases short, with 24 bases between. This CDR3 region has 16 residues. Germline-derived CDR1 and CDR2 are LNHDA and SQIVND (reference sequence). In its sample, this clone was seen a few times.

What was sequenced was peripheral blood. The rearrangement links TRBV19 to TRBJ2-2, with D perhaps TRBD1 (7 bases). The clonotype comes from a woman at least 80 years old with acute or convalescent COVID-19. The CDR3 nucleotides are TGTGCCAGTAGGGGTTCGTCGCAGGGGGGTGGTGAGGAGCTGTTTTTT. This translates into CASRGSSQGGGEELFF.